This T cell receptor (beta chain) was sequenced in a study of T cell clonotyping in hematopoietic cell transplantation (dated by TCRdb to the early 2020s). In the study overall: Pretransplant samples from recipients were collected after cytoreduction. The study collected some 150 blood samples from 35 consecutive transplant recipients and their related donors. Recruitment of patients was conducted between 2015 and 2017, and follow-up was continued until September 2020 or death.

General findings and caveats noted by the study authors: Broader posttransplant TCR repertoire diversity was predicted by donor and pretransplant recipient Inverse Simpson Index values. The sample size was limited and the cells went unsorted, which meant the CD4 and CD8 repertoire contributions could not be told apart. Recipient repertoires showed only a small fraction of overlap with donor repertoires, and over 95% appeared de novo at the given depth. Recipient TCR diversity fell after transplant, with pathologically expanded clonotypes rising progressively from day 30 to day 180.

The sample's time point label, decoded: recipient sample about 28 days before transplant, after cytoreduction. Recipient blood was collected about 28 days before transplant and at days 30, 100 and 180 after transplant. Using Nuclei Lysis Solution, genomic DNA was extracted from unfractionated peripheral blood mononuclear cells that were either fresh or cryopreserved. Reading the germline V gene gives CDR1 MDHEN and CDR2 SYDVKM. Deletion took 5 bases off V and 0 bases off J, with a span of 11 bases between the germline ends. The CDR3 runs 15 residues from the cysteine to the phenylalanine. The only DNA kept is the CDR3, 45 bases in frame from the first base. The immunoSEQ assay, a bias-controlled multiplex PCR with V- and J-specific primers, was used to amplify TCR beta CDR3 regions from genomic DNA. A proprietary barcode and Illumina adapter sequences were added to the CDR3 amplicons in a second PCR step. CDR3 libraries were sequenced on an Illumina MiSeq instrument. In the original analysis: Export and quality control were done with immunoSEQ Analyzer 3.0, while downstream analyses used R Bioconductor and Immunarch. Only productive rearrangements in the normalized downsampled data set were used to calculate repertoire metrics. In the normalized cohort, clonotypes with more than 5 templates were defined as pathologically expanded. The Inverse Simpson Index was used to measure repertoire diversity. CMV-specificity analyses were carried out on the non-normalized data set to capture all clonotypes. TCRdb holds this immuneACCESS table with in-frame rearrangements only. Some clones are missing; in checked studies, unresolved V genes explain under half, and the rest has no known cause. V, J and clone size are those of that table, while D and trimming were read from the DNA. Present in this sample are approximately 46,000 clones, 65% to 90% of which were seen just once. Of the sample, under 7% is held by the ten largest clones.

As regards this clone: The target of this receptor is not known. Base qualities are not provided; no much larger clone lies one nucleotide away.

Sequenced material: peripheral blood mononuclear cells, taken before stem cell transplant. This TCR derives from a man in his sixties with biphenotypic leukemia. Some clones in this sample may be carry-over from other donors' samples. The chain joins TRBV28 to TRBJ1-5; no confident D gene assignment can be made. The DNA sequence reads TGTGCCAGCAGTCCGGACGCCTATAGCAATCAGCCCCAGCATTTT. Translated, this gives CASSPDAYSNQPQHF.